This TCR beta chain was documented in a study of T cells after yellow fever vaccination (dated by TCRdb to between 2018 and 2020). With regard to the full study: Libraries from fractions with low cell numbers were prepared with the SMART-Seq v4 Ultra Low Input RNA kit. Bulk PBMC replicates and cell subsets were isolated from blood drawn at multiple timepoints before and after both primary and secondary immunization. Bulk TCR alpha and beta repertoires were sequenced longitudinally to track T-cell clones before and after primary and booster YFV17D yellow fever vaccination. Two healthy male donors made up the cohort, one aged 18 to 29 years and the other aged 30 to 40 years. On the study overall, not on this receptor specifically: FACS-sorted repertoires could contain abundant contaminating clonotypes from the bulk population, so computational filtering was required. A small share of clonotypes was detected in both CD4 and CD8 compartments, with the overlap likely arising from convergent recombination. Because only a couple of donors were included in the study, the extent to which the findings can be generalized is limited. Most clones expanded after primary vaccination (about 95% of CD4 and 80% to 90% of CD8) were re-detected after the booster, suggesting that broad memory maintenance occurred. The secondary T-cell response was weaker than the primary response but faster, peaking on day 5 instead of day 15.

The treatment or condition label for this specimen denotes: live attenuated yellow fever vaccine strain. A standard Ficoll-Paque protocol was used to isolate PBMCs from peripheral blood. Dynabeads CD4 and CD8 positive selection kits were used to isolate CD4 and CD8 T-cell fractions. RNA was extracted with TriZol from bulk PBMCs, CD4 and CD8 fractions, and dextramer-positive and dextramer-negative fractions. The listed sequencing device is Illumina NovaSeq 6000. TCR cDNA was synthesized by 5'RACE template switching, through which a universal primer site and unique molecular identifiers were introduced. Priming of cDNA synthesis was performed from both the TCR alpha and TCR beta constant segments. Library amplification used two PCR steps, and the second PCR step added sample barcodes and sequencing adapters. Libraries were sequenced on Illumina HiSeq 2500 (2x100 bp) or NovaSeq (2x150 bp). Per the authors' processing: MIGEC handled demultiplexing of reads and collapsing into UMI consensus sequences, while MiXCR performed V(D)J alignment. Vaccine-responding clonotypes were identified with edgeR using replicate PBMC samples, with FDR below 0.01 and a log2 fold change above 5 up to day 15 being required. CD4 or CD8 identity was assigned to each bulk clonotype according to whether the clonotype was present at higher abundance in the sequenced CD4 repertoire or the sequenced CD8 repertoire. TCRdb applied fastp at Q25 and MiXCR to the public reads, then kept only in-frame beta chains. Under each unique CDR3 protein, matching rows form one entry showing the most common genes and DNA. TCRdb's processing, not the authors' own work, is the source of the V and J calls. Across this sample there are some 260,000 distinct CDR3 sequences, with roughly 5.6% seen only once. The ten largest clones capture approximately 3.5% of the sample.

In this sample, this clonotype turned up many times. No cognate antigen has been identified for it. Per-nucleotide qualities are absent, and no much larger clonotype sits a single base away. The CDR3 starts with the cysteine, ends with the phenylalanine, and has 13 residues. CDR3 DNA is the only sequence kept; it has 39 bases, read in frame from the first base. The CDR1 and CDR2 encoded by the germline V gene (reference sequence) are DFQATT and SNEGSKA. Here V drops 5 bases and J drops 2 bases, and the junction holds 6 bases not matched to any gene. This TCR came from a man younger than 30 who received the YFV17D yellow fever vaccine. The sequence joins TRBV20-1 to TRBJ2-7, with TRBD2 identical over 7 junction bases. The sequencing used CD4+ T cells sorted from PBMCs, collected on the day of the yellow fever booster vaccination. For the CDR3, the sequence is CSAWGGLTYEQYF. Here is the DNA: TGCAGTGCTTGGGGGGGTCTTACCTACGAGCAGTACTTC.